A selection of T cell receptor beta chains follows, all from one sample in a study of cytomegalovirus exposure and HLA in healthy donors. TCRdb keeps only in-frame clones here, not all; method: immunoSEQ multiplex PCR. Of fewer than 250,000 clones in the sample, about 86% were seen once. What was sequenced was PBMCs. The receptors derive from a man aged 18-30 years in good health and CMV-seronegative. Both conserved end residues are part of each CDR3. Each record gives: J gene, D gene, clone size, V gene, CDR3 DNA, CDR3 protein. The D gene is left open where the match is weak. Size tells how often a clone was seen (once, few, many) or the class of an expanded clone, and some rows leave it out.

TRBJ1-4,-,-,TRBV2,TGTGCCAGCAGCGGACTAAGTTACGGGGAAAAACTGTTTTTT,CASSGLSYGEKLFF
TRBJ2-2,-,-,TRBV27,TGTGCCAGCAGTCTAGGTATTACCGGGGAGCTGTTTTTT,CASSLGITGELFF
TRBJ2-1,-,-,TRBV28,TGTGCCAGCAGTTCACTACTCTCATACAATGAGCAGTTCTTC,CASSSLLSYNEQFF
TRBJ2-2,TRBD1,-,TRBV6-5,TGTGCCAGCAGTTACTCGAAGCAGGGGGTCGGGGAGCTGTTTTTT,CASSYSKQGVGELFF
TRBJ2-7,TRBD1,few,TRBV19,TGTGCCAGTAGACCCCGGGACAGAATGGGAGAGCAGTACTTC,CASRPRDRMGEQYF
TRBJ2-2,TRBD1,-,TRBV12-5,TGTGCTAGTGGTTCCCAGGGGGCGCAGAGGACCGGGGAGCTGTTTTTT,CASGSQGAQRTGELFF
TRBJ1-2,-,-,TRBV4-3,TGCGCCAGCAGCCCTACGACTGACCGAATAGGCTACACCTTC,CASSPTTDRIGYTF
TRBJ2-1,TRBD2,-,TRBV4-2,TGTGCCAGCAGCCAAGGGACTAGTAGCTACAATGAGCAGTTCTTC,CASSQGTSSYNEQFF
TRBJ1-1,-,few,TRBV2,TGTGCCAGCATAATCGCCGAGACAGACACTGAAGCTTTCTTT,CASIIAETDTEAFF
TRBJ2-2,-,-,TRBV6-1,TGTGCCAGCAGTGAACCCCTAAGGGGCACCGGGGAGCTGTTTTTT,CASSEPLRGTGELFF
TRBJ2-7,TRBD1,few,TRBV7-9,TGTGCCAGCAGCACCGTGACAGGGCCACTCTACGAGCAGTACTTC,CASSTVTGPLYEQYF
TRBJ2-7,-,-,TRBV7-2,TGTGCCAGCAGCTTAGGAGGCGGGGCATCCTACGAGCAGTACTTC,CASSLGGGASYEQYF
TRBJ2-1,-,-,TRBV11-2,TGTGCCAGCAGATCAGGGTGGGGTGTGGATGAGCAGTTCTTC,CASRSGWGVDEQFF
TRBJ2-7,TRBD2,-,TRBV28,TGTGCCAGCAGCCGGACTAGCGGGGCGCTCTACGAGCAGTACTTC,CASSRTSGALYEQYF
TRBJ1-2,-,-,TRBV14,TGTGCCAGCAGCCAAGAGCACGGTGGCTACACCTTC,CASSQEHGGYTF
TRBJ1-1,-,-,TRBV5-1,TGCGCCAGCGCTCCACGGGGAGGGGCCACTGAAGCTTTCTTT,CASAPRGGATEAFF
TRBJ2-7,-,-,TRBV29-1,TGCAGCGTCGCCGGGACTGACGGGTTCGAGCAGTACTTC,CSVAGTDGFEQYF
TRBJ2-5,-,-,TRBV28,TGTGCCAGCAGAACCGACAGCAACCAAGAGACCCAGTACTTC,CASRTDSNQETQYF
TRBJ2-1,-,-,TRBV9,TGTGCCAGCAGCCCAGAGCGCGGTGAGCAGTTCTTC,CASSPERGEQFF
TRBJ2-7,-,-,TRBV11-3,TGTGCCAGCAGCGGCAGGGACACCTACGAGCAGTACTTC,CASSGRDTYEQYF
TRBJ2-3,TRBD2,-,TRBV30,TGTGCCTGGAGTCCGGGACTAGGCCCAGATACGCAGTATTTT,CAWSPGLGPDTQYF
TRBJ2-5,-,once,TRBV4-1,TGCGCCAGCAGCCAAGACGGTAGCTTTGAGACCCAGTACTTC,CASSQDGSFETQYF
TRBJ1-3,-,-,TRBV6-1,TGTGCCAGCAGGGTGGACACAACCTCTGGAAACACCATATATTTT,CASRVDTTSGNTIYF
TRBJ1-5,TRBD1,few,TRBV5-6,TGTGCCAGCACCTTATTCGACAGGGGAAGCAATCAGCCCCAGCATTTT,CASTLFDRGSNQPQHF